These 24 T cell receptor beta chains were all obtained from the same sample, sequenced in a study of T cell responses to AZD1222 COVID-19 vaccine. The method was immunoSEQ multiplex PCR; TCRdb's version includes in-frame clones alone and lacks a portion of them. The sample lists 55,000 to 80,000 clones, 80% to 90% occurring once. Sequenced here: peripheral blood, sampled 28 days after the second AZD1222 dose. The receptors come from an adult who received the AZD1222 COVID-19 vaccine.

The CDR3 sequence is CASSLVGPLGNTIYF. In DNA form, the CDR3 reads TGTGCCAGCAGTTTGGTGGGTCCTCTTGGAAACACCATATATTTT. The chain links TRBV28 to TRBJ1-3; D unresolved. The germline gives CDR1 MDHEN, CDR2 SYDVKM. V shed 3 bases and J shed 3 bases, with 12 bases lying between them. The length of the CDR3 is 15 residues.

The chain carries TRBV4-3 and TRBJ1-2; D remains ambiguous. The CDR3 totals 14 residues. Trimming cost V 1 base and J 6 bases, with 12 bases left between them. CDR1 and CDR2 (germline): LGHNA, YSLEER. DNA for the CDR3: TGCGCCAGCAGCCAAGTCCCACAGCGGGATGGCTACACCTTC. Its protein product is CASSQVPQRDGYTF.

This clone has only a few counts. The V call is TRBV29-1, the J call TRBJ2-3; no firm D call. CDR1 is SQVTM, CDR2 ANQGSEA, per germline. Trimming took 3 bases from V and 2 from J, leaving 9 bases between them. The CDR3 runs to 13 residues. Here the CDR3 reads CSVDDQSTDTQYF. In DNA, the CDR3 is TGCAGCGTTGATGATCAGTCCACAGATACGCAGTATTTT.

This clone was seen a single time. The chain has TRBV10-3 and TRBJ1-5; 9 positions agree with TRBD1. Trimming removed 3 bases from V and 7 bases from J; junction bases left unmatched: 7. CDR3 size: 15 residues. Per the germline V gene, CDR1 is ENHRY and CDR2 is SYGVKD. CDR3 protein: CAISDGQGRVQPQHF. DNA for the CDR3: TGTGCCATCAGTGATGGACAGGGGAGGGTCCAGCCCCAGCATTTT.

The rearrangement uses TRBV20-1 and TRBJ2-7; the match to TRBD2 covers 9 bases. V lost 3 bases to trimming and J lost 4 bases; unmatched junction nucleotides: 7. The germline CDR1 and CDR2 sequences are DFQATT and SNEGSKA (reference sequence). The CDR3 has 14 residues. CDR3 loop: CSASRLAGRYEQYF. The CDR3 bases are TGCAGTGCTAGTAGGCTAGCGGGAAGGTACGAGCAGTACTTC.

The genes are TRBV7-9 and TRBJ1-2; TRBD1 matches 10 bases. This CDR3 has 14 residues. The V gene end was trimmed by 5 bases and the J gene end by 8 bases; junction bases not matched to a gene: 8. Germline assignment: CDR1 SEHNR and CDR2 FQNEAQ (reference sequence). CDR3 region: CASSQDRGTFGYTF. The CDR3 DNA follows: TGTGCCAGCAGCCAGGACAGGGGGACGTTCGGCTACACCTTC.

The rearrangement joins TRBV4-3 to TRBJ1-1; D is perhaps TRBD1 (5 bases). Germline-derived CDR1 and CDR2 are LGHNA and YSLEER. This CDR3 has 13 amino acids. Trimming took 5 bases from V and 11 from J, leaving 18 bases between them. The CDR3 DNA sequence: TGCGCCAGCAGCTTGCGACCAGGGACCGGGGCTTTCTTT. It encodes CASSLRPGTGAFF.

The rearrangement uses TRBV11-3 and TRBJ1-2; D not certain. Trimming took off 4 bases at V and 8 bases at J, with 14 bases between the two ends. The germline CDR1 and CDR2 sequences are SGHNT and YENEEA. The CDR3 loop spans 13 amino acids. The CDR3 region is CASSYSDYRGYTF. CDR3 DNA sequence: TGTGCCAGCAGCTACTCGGACTATCGGGGCTACACCTTC.

The chain couples TRBV19 to TRBJ2-1; TRBD2 is a possible D gene (5 bases). From germline, CDR1 is LNHDA and CDR2 SQIVND (reference sequence). The germline V and J ends were trimmed by 3 bases and 8 bases, with 17 bases remaining between them. This CDR3 is built from 15 residues. The CDR3 reads CASSILRGSGYEQFF. CDR3 nucleotides: TGTGCCAGTAGTATCCTCCGAGGGAGTGGCTATGAGCAGTTCTTC.

This chain connects TRBV24-1 to TRBJ1-5; D possibly corresponds to TRBD1 (5 bases). Trimming took off 5 bases at V and 8 bases at J, with 9 bases between the two ends. Germline CDR1 is KGHDR and CDR2 is SFDVKD. The CDR3 loop spans 12 amino acids. CDR3 DNA sequence: TGTGCCACCAGTGCCTGGGGGGAGCCCCAGCATTTT. Amino acid sequence: CATSAWGEPQHF.

V usage is TRBV11-3 and J usage is TRBJ2-1; D is ambiguous. Per the germline V gene, CDR1 is SGHNT and CDR2 is YENEEA. This CDR3 region has 12 residues. V lost 1 base and J 13 bases, leaving 11 bases between the germline ends. CDR3 in amino acids: CASSLVLAVQFF. CDR3 nucleotide sequence: TGTGCCAGCAGCTTAGTTTTGGCCGTTCAGTTCTTC. Filled out from reference TRBV11-3 and TRBJ2-1, the complete variable domain reads EAGVVQSPRYKIIEKKQPVAFWCNPISGHNTLYWYLQNLGQGPELLIRYENEEAVDDSQLPKDRFSAERLKGVDSTLKIQPAELGDSAVYLCASSLVLAVQFFGPGTRLTVL.

V and J are TRBV7-8 and TRBJ1-1; 7 bases line up with TRBD1. Trimming at V came to 0 bases and at J to 3 bases, leaving 1 base not matched to a gene. The V gene's germline CDR1 is SGHVS and CDR2 FQNEAQ. This CDR3 has 14 residues. CDR3 bases: TGTGCCAGCAGCTTAGCGGGACAGTACACTGAAGCTTTCTTT. Its protein is CASSLAGQYTEAFF.

The chain links TRBV27 to TRBJ1-1; TRBD1 is a possible D gene (6 bases). Trimming pared 6 bases from V and 4 bases from J, leaving 12 bases between. CDR3 length equals 13 residues. Germline V CDR1 and CDR2: MNHEY, SMNVEV (reference sequence). The CDR3 spells CASRQQGLTEAFF. In DNA form, the CDR3 reads TGTGCCAGCAGACAACAGGGTCTCACTGAAGCTTTCTTT.

This clone has only one observation. This chain links TRBV5-6 with TRBJ1-2; no clear D gene. Germline V gene sequence: CDR1 SGHDT, CDR2 YYEEEE. The CDR3 contains 14 residues. Trimming pared 2 bases from V and 8 bases from J, leaving 16 bases between. The chain's CDR3 is CASSFGRRTGGYTF. The CDR3 DNA reads TGTGCCAGCAGCTTCGGGAGGAGGACGGGAGGCTACACCTTC.

This chain uses TRBV12-2 with TRBJ2-1. TRBV12-2 is noted as a pseudogene. The CDR3 is 15 amino acids. The CDR3 DNA is TGTGCAAGTCGCTTAGCGGGGGAATACTACAATGAGCAGTTCTTC. Protein sequence: CASRLAGEYYNEQFF.

The chain joins TRBV11-3 to TRBJ2-1; D is ambiguous. The germline V gene encodes CDR1 SGHNT and CDR2 YENEEA. CDR3 size: 15 residues. V shed 4 bases and J shed 2 bases, with 12 bases lying between them. Here the CDR3 reads CASSSYETTYNEQFF. The DNA for the CDR3 is TGTGCCAGCAGCTCCTACGAGACAACCTACAATGAGCAGTTCTTC. Combining the CDR3 with reference TRBV11-3 and TRBJ2-1 gives the whole variable domain EAGVVQSPRYKIIEKKQPVAFWCNPISGHNTLYWYLQNLGQGPELLIRYENEEAVDDSQLPKDRFSAERLKGVDSTLKIQPAELGDSAVYLCASSSYETTYNEQFFGPGTRLTVL.

The chain combines TRBV11-2 with TRBJ1-5; D is ambiguous. CDR1 and CDR2 from the germline V gene are SGHAT and FQNNGV. V was cut by 5 bases and J by 0 bases, with 8 bases left in between. The CDR3 runs 14 residues. The CDR3 DNA sequence: TGTGCCAGCAGCCCGTCGTATAGCAATCAGCCCCAGCATTTT. It yields the protein CASSPSYSNQPQHF.

This clone appeared a few times. This rearrangement joins TRBV5-5 to TRBJ2-2, with D perhaps TRBD1 (6 bases). From germline, CDR1 is SGHKS and CDR2 YYEKEE (reference sequence). With 3 bases removed from V and 0 bases from J, the gap between germline ends came to 9 bases. The CDR3 runs to 15 residues. CDR3 in DNA: TGTGCCAGCAGCTGGGGGCGGACGAACACCGGGGAGCTGTTTTTT. This encodes CASSWGRTNTGELFF. The variable domain in full, with the rest retrieved from reference TRBV5-5 and TRBJ2-2, is DAGVTQSPTHLIKTRGQQVTLRCSPISGHKSVSWYQQVLGQGPQFIFQYYEKEERGRGNFPDRFSARQFPNYSSELNVNALLLGDSALYLCASSWGRTNTGELFFGEGSRLTVL.

V gene TRBV19 combines with J gene TRBJ2-2; TRBD2 is a possible D gene (6 bases). In germline, CDR1 is LNHDA, CDR2 SQIVND (reference sequence). The CDR3 extends over 17 amino acids. The ends were cut back, 7 bases at V and 8 bases at J, with 26 bases in the middle. The CDR3 DNA follows: TGTGCCAGTACCGTCAACGCTAGGACTATGGGTAGTGGGGAGCTGTTTTTT. Translating it yields CASTVNARTMGSGELFF.

The chain links TRBV9 to TRBJ1-2; D might be TRBD1 (6 bases). CDR3 length equals 14 residues. Per the germline V gene, CDR1 is SGDLS and CDR2 is YYNGEE. V lost 4 bases and J lost 4, with 14 bases in between. The CDR3 DNA reads as TGTGCCAGCAGCCCGATACAGGGTCCCTATGGCTACACCTTC. Residues: CASSPIQGPYGYTF.

The V call is TRBV28, the J call TRBJ1-2; D is perhaps TRBD1 (5 bases). The germline CDR1 and CDR2 sequences are MDHEN and SYDVKM. The CDR3 totals 14 residues. Deletions cut 6 bases from V and 4 bases from J, with 15 bases between. The CDR3 coding sequence is TGTGCCAGCAGCATTGAAGTGGGGGTCTATGGCTACACCTTC. Its protein is CASSIEVGVYGYTF.

The chain employs TRBV12-3 or TRBV12-4 and TRBJ1-5, with D maybe TRBD1 (5 bases). The CDR3 has 12 amino acids. Trimming removed 7 bases from V and 5 bases from J, with 9 bases in between. The CDR3 spells CASKLGDQPQHF. Written as DNA, the CDR3 is TGTGCCAGCAAGTTGGGGGATCAGCCCCAGCATTTT.

This chain joins TRBV28 and TRBJ1-1, with 7 nucleotides matching TRBD1. Germline loops: CDR1 MDHEN, CDR2 SYDVKM. Trimming cost V 6 bases and J 4 bases; bases outside gene matches: 8. This CDR3 has 14 amino acids. The DNA for the CDR3 is TGTGCCAGCAGCCTCGACAGGGTAGGCACTGAAGCTTTCTTT. It specifies CASSLDRVGTEAFF. The whole variable domain, remainder taken from reference TRBV28 and TRBJ1-1, is DVKVTQSSRYLVKRTGEKVFLECVQDMDHENMFWYRQDPGLGLRLIYFSYDVKMKEKGDIPEGYSVSREKKERFSLILESASTNQTSMYLCASSLDRVGTEAFFGQGTRLTVV.

Only one count was recorded for this clone. J is TRBJ1-2 and V is TRBV14, with D maybe TRBD1 (5 bases). With 4 bases removed from V and 7 bases from J, the gap between germline ends came to 13 bases. The CDR3 has 13 amino acids. Germline CDR1 reads SGHDN; CDR2 reads FVKESK. The CDR3 is CASSPARVVGYTF. The CDR3 nucleotides read TGTGCCAGCAGCCCTGCCAGGGTGGTTGGCTACACCTTC.